This TCR beta chain is drawn from a study of T cells in Graves' hyperthyroidism and ophthalmopathy (dated by TCRdb to the late 2010s). Context from the whole study: Peripheral blood samples were taken at the time of initial diagnosis, prior to any treatment. To identify TCR V-J signatures that set the groups apart, the researchers used a discovery cohort of about a hundred patients, made up of around 42 with Graves' ophthalmopathy and about 55 with stable Graves' hyperthyroidism. Whether ophthalmopathy could be predicted prospectively was tested in an independent validation cohort made up of under 20 hyperthyroidism patients plus 17 patients who later progressed to ophthalmopathy. The 75 to 100 discovery patients were randomly divided into training and test sets at a 7:3 ratio. In addition, the study compared T-cell repertoires in thyroid tissue and in blood from over 5 Graves' hyperthyroidism patients. After blood sampling, hyperthyroidism patients were treated with methimazole at a starting dose of 30 mg daily, and ophthalmopathy patients were treated with high-dose intravenous methylprednisolone. The paper describes TCR Vbeta CDR3 sequencing of fewer than 150 peripheral blood samples, made up of fewer than 50 ophthalmopathy patients, more than 70 hyperthyroidism patients and 17 progressor patients. Findings and caveats that apply to the study as a whole: A 13 V-J signature model separated ophthalmopathy from stable hyperthyroidism, with about 90% sensitivity and about 81% specificity in cross-validation and 80%/75% in testing. Most expanded thyroid clonotypes (frequency above 0.001) were also detected in blood, a finding suggesting that blood repertoires may reflect thyroid immune responses. In validation, the model predicted progression to ophthalmopathy with approximately 71% sensitivity and 72% to 85% specificity, a median of around 6.6 months before onset. Sample size was not statistically predetermined, and blinding of investigators to group allocation was not performed.

At least ten counts were recorded for this clonotype. Its antigen specificity is not known. Base quality data are lacking; no much larger clone is found one base away. CDR1 and CDR2 are drawn from the germline V gene: SGHVS, FQNEAQ. The germline V end is reduced by 5 bases and the J end by 3 bases; junction bases left unmatched: 8. The CDR3 goes from the cysteine to the phenylalanine over 15 residues. Of all the DNA, just the CDR3 is kept, 45 bases in frame from base 1. In the ophthalmopathy patients, disease was moderately to severely active, with a Clinical Activity Score of 3 or more, a NOSPECS grade of 4 or more, and a duration of less than 3 months. Any patient with an uncontrolled infection, another autoimmune disease, pregnancy or lactation was excluded. Diagnoses were established on the basis of clinical symptoms, serum thyroxine and TRAb, thyroid ultrasound, and orbital computed tomography. Ficoll-Paque density gradient centrifugation was used to isolate PBMCs from 10 ml of fresh peripheral blood. Total RNA was extracted with Trizol reagent, and quality was checked on an Agilent 2100 Bioanalyzer.

TCR beta CDR3 regions were amplified from RNA transcripts. For the first round of RT-PCR on the TCR CDR3, the HTBI primer set was used together with the Qiagen OneStep RT-PCR kit. The libraries were constructed in a second round of multiplex PCR and then size-selected and purified. The libraries were sequenced on an Illumina HiSeq2000 using paired-end 100 bp reads. The original methods were these. Raw data were processed with SOAPnuke, discarding reads with adapters, uncalled bases, mean Phred below 15, or no exact constant-primer or identifier match. High-quality paired reads were merged with COPE v1.2.5, and unique nucleotide sequences were defined as clonotypes. Clonotypes were aligned to IMGT TRBV, TRBD and TRBJ reference segments using MiTCR v1.1. Only V-J combinations with frequency above 0.0001, covering 99% to 99.2% of repertoires, were analysed. A TCS score was defined as the ratio between F50 (clonal expansion) and ExV (chaos), using BLOSUM62-based TCRdist between CDR3 peptides within each V-J. Welch's t-statistics and random forest reduced fewer than 550 V-J features to under 15, which were used in a naive Bayes classifier (R e1071). TCRdb reworked the public reads: Q25 trimming with fastp, MiXCR clone assembly, productive beta chains retained. Rows with one shared CDR3 protein collapse into an entry with the most common genes and DNA. TCRdb's processing, not the authors' own work, is the source of the V and J calls. In this sample the table shows hundreds of thousands of distinct CDR3 sequences, about 14% of which occur a single time. The ten largest clones capture 25% to 30% of the sample.

The sequencing sample was made of blood. The sequence is built from TRBV7-8 and TRBJ2-7, and 9 bases in between align with TRBD1. The sequence was obtained from a man between 45 and 60 years old with Graves' ophthalmopathy. CDR3 protein: CASSLRDREIYEQYF. Read as DNA, the sequence is TGTGCCAGCAGCCTCCGGGACAGGGAAATCTACGAGCAGTACTTC.